This TCR beta chain was identified during a study of T cell responses to AZD1222 COVID-19 vaccine. Study-level points and caveats: In the spike-specific TCR repertoire, nearly half reportedly target unmutated variant regions. Vaccination with two AZD1222 doses was followed by a rise in Spike-specific TCR breadth and depth. Repertoires were sampled only after the peak T cell response. Among the donors, most were white British and more were female, and clonal diversity was possibly underestimated.

Assay: immunoSEQ multiplex PCR; the TCRdb copy retains only in-frame clones and omits some. The data contain roughly 100,000 clones, about 87% of them singletons. About this clone: Its specificity is unknown.

Trimming cost V 1 base and J 3 bases, with 7 bases left between them. This CDR3 contains 14 residues. Germline V gives CDR1 LNHNV, CDR2 YYDKDF (reference sequence). The chain joins TRBV15 to TRBJ1-5, with a weak D call TRBD1 (6 bases). Sequencing used peripheral blood, obtained on day 0 of AZD1222 vaccination. This clonotype was sampled from an adult in good health. The CDR3: CATSRGQVNQPQHF. In nucleotides, the CDR3 is TGTGCCACCAGCAGAGGACAGGTCAATCAGCCCCAGCATTTT.